The rows below give T cell receptor beta chains drawn from one sample of a study of cytomegalovirus exposure and HLA in healthy donors. TCRdb keeps only in-frame clones here, not all; method: immunoSEQ multiplex PCR. The sample includes around 71,000 clones, roughly 94% of them seen just once. Source material: PBMCs. All receptors derive from a man between 18 and 35 years old in good health and CMV-seropositive. Each CDR3 is given with its conserved first and last residue. Each record gives: CDR3 length, D gene, clone size, J gene, V gene, CDR3 DNA, CDR3 protein. The D gene is left open where the match is weak. Clone size is not always given. Where it is, it says once, few, many or a class for expanded clones.

15 TRBD1 once TRBJ2-7 TRBV5-6 TGTGCCAGCAGCCGAACGGACAGGGGATTCTACGAGCAGTACTTC CASSRTDRGFYEQYF
12 NA NA TRBJ2-7 TRBV18 TGTGCCAGCTCACCGTGGAGCGACGAGCAGTACTTC CASSPWSDEQYF
15 NA NA TRBJ1-1 TRBV6-6 TGTGCCAGCAGTTACGGGGCAGGGGTAAGGACTGAAGCTTTCTTT CASSYGAGVRTEAFF
15 NA once TRBJ2-2 TRBV4-2 TGTGCCAGCAGCCAAGATGAAACGGTTCCCGGGGAGCTGTTTTTT CASSQDETVPGELFF
15 TRBD1 NA TRBJ2-1 TRBV10-2 TGCGCCAGCAGTGAGAGGACAGGAAGGGACAATGAGCAGTTCTTC CASSERTGRDNEQFF
15 NA NA TRBJ1-4 TRBV7-9 TGTGCCAGCAGCCGGTACAGTTGGGGGCAGGAAAAACTGTTTTTT CASSRYSWGQEKLFF
13 NA NA TRBJ1-1 TRBV28 TGTGCCAGCAGTTCGGGGCAGGGGACTGAAGCTTTCTTT CASSSGQGTEAFF
15 NA NA TRBJ2-3 TRBV2 TGTGCCAGCAGTGAATTGGGGCGGAGCACAGATACGCAGTATTTT CASSELGRSTDTQYF
15 NA NA TRBJ2-5 TRBV12-2 TGTGCAAGTCCTCCGTTAGCGGTCACCCAAGAGACCCAGTACTTC CASPPLAVTQETQYF
16 NA NA TRBJ2-6 TRBV14 TGTGCCAGCAGCCAAGATCGGAGGTCTGGGGCCAACGTCCTGACTTTC CASSQDRRSGANVLTF
15 NA NA TRBJ2-7 TRBV7-2 TGTGCCAGCAGGTCCGGTAGCGGAGACACCTACGAGCAGTACTTC CASRSGSGDTYEQYF
14 NA NA TRBJ2-7 TRBV11-2 TGTGCCAGCAGCTACCGCTTGCGAATTTACGAGCAGTACTTC CASSYRLRIYEQYF
15 NA NA TRBJ1-1 TRBV5-8 TGTGCCAGCAGCTCTCACAGGGCCAGGGACACTGAAGCTTTCTTT CASSSHRARDTEAFF
16 NA NA TRBJ1-1 TRBV29-1 TGCAGCGTTGGAGGGGACCTAGGGACAAGACACGGTGAAGCTTTCTTT CSVGGDLGTRHGEAFF
13 NA NA TRBJ2-7 TRBV2 TGTGCCAGCATCCAGTCCCTTGCCTACGAGCAGTACTTC CASIQSLAYEQYF
16 TRBD2 NA TRBJ2-2 TRBV14 TGTGCCAGCAGCCGCAGACTAGCGGGAGCTTCCGGGGAGCTGTTTTTT CASSRRLAGASGELFF
14 TRBD1 NA TRBJ2-7 TRBV2 TGTGCCATCTCGGGACAGGGGGCGCGGTACGAGCAGTACTTC CAISGQGARYEQYF
14 NA NA TRBJ1-5 TRBV6-4 TGTGCCAGCAGCCCTCAGTCCGGGGATCAGCCCCAGCATTTT CASSPQSGDQPQHF
16 NA NA TRBJ2-2 TRBV7-2 TGTGCCAGCAGCTTTATCCCCGGGGGATTGGGCGGGGAGCTGTTTTTT CASSFIPGGLGGELFF
21 NA once TRBJ2-4 TRBV6-1 TGTGCCAGCAGTGAAGCGAGGGGGCAGGGGGGCGAAAAGTGGGCCAAAAACATTCAGTACTTC CASSEARGQGGEKWAKNIQYF
14 NA NA TRBJ1-1 TRBV7-3 TGTGCCAGCAGCTTAAACCCAGGATACACTGAAGCTTTCTTT CASSLNPGYTEAFF
14 NA NA TRBJ2-1 TRBV29-1 TGCAGCGTTTTCGGCCGAGAGAGGTTAAATGAGCAGTTCTTC CSVFGRERLNEQFF
11 NA once TRBJ2-7 TRBV14 TGTGCCACCTCAGGGGCTTCCGAGCAGTACTTC CATSGASEQYF
14 TRBD1 NA TRBJ1-6 TRBV2 TGTGCCAGCGTACAGGGGTCGGATAATTCACCCCTCCACTTT CASVQGSDNSPLHF
12 TRBD1 NA TRBJ2-7 TRBV9 TGTGCCAGCTCGACAGGGGCTACCGAGCAGTACTTC CASSTGATEQYF
17 NA NA TRBJ2-1 TRBV27 TGTGCCAGCACTTCCACAGAAGCCTCCCTCTCCTACAATGAGCAGTTCTTC CASTSTEASLSYNEQFF
14 NA once TRBJ2-7 TRBV28 TGTGCCAGCAGTTCACAGGGTCCCCTCTACGAGCAGTACTTC CASSSQGPLYEQYF
14 TRBD1 once TRBJ2-7 TRBV5-4 TGTGCCAGCAGCCGGACAGGGGGACCCTACGAGCAGTACTTC CASSRTGGPYEQYF
17 TRBD1 NA TRBJ2-3 TRBV5-1 TGCGCCAGCAGCTTGTGGCCCTCGGGACAGGGAACAGATACGCAGTATTTT CASSLWPSGQGTDTQYF
13 NA NA TRBJ2-1 TRBV7-9 TGTGCCAGCAGCTTCGGTTCTTCCGCGGAGCAGTTCTTC CASSFGSSAEQFF
17 TRBD2 NA TRBJ2-1 TRBV5-4 TGTGCCAGCAGCTTGTTTCAGCTGACTAGCGGGGCAAGTGAGCAGTTCTTC CASSLFQLTSGASEQFF
14 NA NA TRBJ2-3 TRBV13 TGTGCCAGCAGCTCAGACGACATAGAGGATACGCAGTATTTT CASSSDDIEDTQYF
15 NA NA TRBJ2-6 TRBV27 TGTGCCAGCCCACCCCCCGGTTCAGGGGCCAACGTCCTGACTTTC CASPPPGSGANVLTF
16 NA NA TRBJ2-2 TRBV5-1 TGCGCCAGCAGCTTGGATTTGACAGTTAACACCGGGGAGCTGTTTTTT CASSLDLTVNTGELFF
13 NA NA TRBJ1-5 TRBV28 TGTGCCAGCAGTCCCGACACGAATCAGCCCCAGCATTTT CASSPDTNQPQHF
15 NA NA TRBJ1-1 TRBV28 TGTGCCAGCAGTTTATACCTCACAGGGAACACTGAAGCTTTCTTT CASSLYLTGNTEAFF
14 NA NA TRBJ2-5 TRBV5-4 TGTGCCAGCAGCTTGGAGGCAGGGGAAGAGACCCAGTACTTC CASSLEAGEETQYF
14 NA NA TRBJ2-1 TRBV9 TGTGCCAGCAGCGCCCGGACAGTTACATATGAGCAGTTCTTC CASSARTVTYEQFF
19 NA once TRBJ2-6 TRBV27 TGTGCCAGCAGTTCACCCCAGGGTAAGGGCTTGGCTGGGGCCAACGTCCTGACTTTC CASSSPQGKGLAGANVLTF
16 TRBD1 NA TRBJ1-1 TRBV7-8 TGTGCCAGCAGCCAACCCAGGGGGCGCAGAGGCACTGAAGCTTTCTTT CASSQPRGRRGTEAFF
15 TRBD2 NA TRBJ2-2 TRBV27 TGTGCCAGCAGTTTACGGGGGGTAGAGACCGGGGAGCTGTTTTTT CASSLRGVETGELFF
13 TRBD1 NA TRBJ2-7 TRBV6-6 TGTGCCACCAGGGGGACAGCTAGGGAAGAGCAGTACTTC CATRGTAREEQYF
11 NA NA TRBJ1-2 TRBV30 TGTGCCTGGAGTCCACTCTATGGCTACACCTTC CAWSPLYGYTF
16 TRBD1 NA TRBJ2-6 TRBV7-3 TGTGCCAGCAGGCAGGGGGCGCCGTCTGGGGCCAACGTCCTGACTTTC CASRQGAPSGANVLTF
16 NA NA TRBJ2-3 TRBV7-9 TGTGCCAGCAGCTTAGGAGACAGTATGAGGACAGATACGCAGTATTTT CASSLGDSMRTDTQYF
15 TRBD2 NA TRBJ2-7 TRBV9 TGTGCCAGCAGCGTAGTGGCGGGAGATCTAGACGAGCAGTACTTC CASSVVAGDLDEQYF
15 NA NA TRBJ1-5 TRBV5-5 TGTGCCAGCAGCTCGGACAGTCTGCGCAATCAGCCCCAGCATTTT CASSSDSLRNQPQHF
14 NA NA TRBJ1-1 TRBV5-1 TGCGCCAGCAGCTTGAAAGGGGATAACACTGAAGCTTTCTTT CASSLKGDNTEAFF
15 TRBD1 NA TRBJ1-4 TRBV9 TGTGCCAGCAGCGTAGGACAGGGATCTAATGAAAAACTGTTTTTT CASSVGQGSNEKLFF
13 TRBD1 NA TRBJ1-5 TRBV19 TGTGCCACCGCGGGCAGGGGGCTTCAGCCCCAGCATTTT CATAGRGLQPQHF
15 TRBD1 few TRBJ1-5 TRBV19 TGTGCCAGCGTTTTGAGGGGGCAGCGCAATCAGCCCCAGCATTTT CASVLRGQRNQPQHF
13 NA once TRBJ1-1 TRBV19 TGTGCCAGTAGTAGAGCGGGCTACACTGAAGCTTTCTTT CASSRAGYTEAFF
15 TRBD1 NA TRBJ2-5 TRBV5-4 TGTGCCAGCAGCGAAAGACAGGGTGGTGAAGAGACCCAGTACTTC CASSERQGGEETQYF
15 TRBD1 NA TRBJ1-2 TRBV19 TGTGCCAGTAGTATAGCCTCCCCGGACAGGGCCGGCTACACCTTC CASSIASPDRAGYTF
15 TRBD1 NA TRBJ2-7 TRBV27 TGTGCCAGCAGTTTTGCGGACAGGTTACCCTACGAGCAGTACTTC CASSFADRLPYEQYF
15 NA NA TRBJ1-5 TRBV18 TGTGCCAGCTCACCACTCCCGGGTAACAATCAGCCCCAGCATTTT CASSPLPGNNQPQHF
13 TRBD1 once TRBJ2-1 TRBV19 TGTGCCAGTAGGGGACAGGCCTACAATGAGCAGTTCTTC CASRGQAYNEQFF
16 NA NA TRBJ1-1 TRBV5-1 TGCGCCAGCAGCTTGACCCCAACAGGGAGCGGCACTGAAGCTTTCTTT CASSLTPTGSGTEAFF
15 TRBD1 NA TRBJ1-1 TRBV28 TGTGCCAGCAGTTCGGGACAGGGGAGTTACACTGAAGCTTTCTTT CASSSGQGSYTEAFF